The 31 T cell receptor beta chains below come from one sample, sequenced in a study of T cells after yellow fever vaccination. TCRdb independently ran MiXCR on the 5' RACE reads; one entry per CDR3 protein. The sample consists of about 500,000 distinct CDR3 sequences, about a sixth of them appearing once. This material consisted of PBMCs, taken less than 6 days after the first yellow fever vaccination. The receptors come from a man between 18 and 29 years old who received the YFV17D yellow fever vaccine.

This clonotype has more than one count but fewer than ten. The gene calls are TRBV11-2 and TRBJ1-1; 8 nucleotides line up with TRBD1. Germline lookup yields CDR1 SGHAT and CDR2 FQNNGV. Trimming at V came to 1 base and at J to 0 bases, leaving 4 bases not matched to a gene. The length of the CDR3 is 16 residues. This CDR3 is CASSLAGQDVNTEAFF. CDR3 sequence (DNA): TGTGCCAGCAGCTTAGCGGGACAGGACGTGAACACTGAAGCTTTCTTT.

The CDR3 spells CASSLTSAGLGEQYV. Here the CDR3 DNA reads TGTGCCAGCAGCTTAACTAGCGCGGGGTTGGGGGAGCAGTACGTC. The chain carries TRBV7-2 and TRBJ2-7, with 7 bases matching TRBD2. This CDR3 is 15 amino acids long. V was pared by 2 bases and J by 7 bases, with 11 bases of the junction left unmatched. Germline V gene data show CDR1 as SGHTA and CDR2 as FQGNSA.

The chain carries TRBV11-2 and TRBJ2-5; no definite D call. The V and J ends lost 5 bases and 4 bases respectively, with 17 bases between them. Germline V gene lookup returns CDR1 SGHAT and CDR2 FQNNGV. The CDR3 contains 15 residues. CDR3 DNA: TGTGCCAGCAGCCCACTCCGGCCTGTAATAGAGACCCAGTACTTC. Translated, it gives CASSPLRPVIETQYF.

This clonotype has more than one count but fewer than ten. This sequence joins TRBV7-2 and TRBJ2-5, with D possibly being TRBD1 (7 bases). Germline V gene data show CDR1 as SGHTA and CDR2 as FQGNSA. V shed 5 bases and J shed 1 base, with 20 bases lying between them. This CDR3 comprises 17 residues. CDR3 amino acids: CASSAILSGGFQETQYF. The CDR3 DNA reads TGTGCCAGCAGCGCCATCCTTTCAGGGGGGTTCCAAGAGACCCAGTACTTC. Combining the CDR3 with reference TRBV7-2 and TRBJ2-5 gives the whole variable domain GAGVSQSPSNKVTEKGKDVELRCDPISGHTALYWYRQSLGQGLEFLIYFQGNSAPDKSGLPSDRFSAERTGGSVSTLTIQRTQQEDSAVYLCASSAILSGGFQETQYFGPGTRLLVL.

This clonotype has just one count. The CDR3 spells CASSQGIAGTYEQYF. CDR3 in DNA: TGCGCCAGCAGCCAGGGTATAGCGGGGACATACGAGCAGTACTTC. The chain has TRBV4-3 and TRBJ2-7, with 8 bases that match TRBD2. After removal of 3 bases from V and 4 bases from J, the junction contained 8 bases not matched to a gene. The CDR3 runs to 15 residues. The germline CDR1 and CDR2 sequences are LGHNA and YSLEER.

The genes are TRBV19 and TRBJ2-2, with D perhaps given as TRBD1 or TRBD2 (6 bases each). The CDR3 is made up of 14 amino acids. CDR1 is LNHDA, CDR2 SQIVND, per germline (reference sequence). V was clipped by 3 bases and J by 6 bases, with 11 bases between them. In DNA, the CDR3 is TGTGCCAGTAGTATCCCGGGGGCGGCCGGGGAGCTGTTTTTT. It is translated as CASSIPGAAGELFF.

This clonotype showed up many times. The genes are TRBV7-9 and TRBJ2-3, with unresolved D. The CDR3 runs to 14 residues. Germline CDR1 reads SEHNR; CDR2 reads FQNEAQ (reference sequence). The V gene lost 1 base and the J gene lost 3 bases, with 8 bases spanning the gap. CDR3 region: CASSLGDRTDTQYF. CDR3 nucleotides: TGTGCCAGCAGCTTAGGCGATCGGACAGATACGCAGTATTTT.

V gene TRBV6-5 combines with J gene TRBJ1-2; D remains ambiguous. Trimming removed 3 bases from V and 8 bases from J, with 13 bases in between. Germline V gives CDR1 MNHEY, CDR2 SVGAGI. The CDR3 length is 13 residues. CDR3 loop: CASSYTDLEGYTF. CDR3 in DNA: TGTGCCAGCAGTTATACGGACTTGGAGGGCTACACCTTC.

This clonotype was observed at least ten times. V is TRBV5-1 and J is TRBJ2-3, with D tentatively TRBD2 (6 bases). Germline loops: CDR1 SGHRS, CDR2 YFSETQ. Trimming shortened V by 2 bases and J by 4 bases, and 14 bases separated the two germline ends. This CDR3 region has 15 residues. The CDR3 sequence is CASSFGGRGADTQYF. The CDR3 DNA sequence: TGCGCCAGCAGCTTCGGCGGGCGGGGAGCAGATACGCAGTATTTT.

This clonotype was detected ten times or more. The chain combines TRBV29-1 with TRBJ2-3; D call uncertain. The ends were cut back, 2 bases at V and 3 bases at J, with 6 bases in the middle. This CDR3 spans 12 amino acids. CDR1 SQVTM and CDR2 ANQGSEA come from the germline V gene. The CDR3 DNA sequence: TGCAGCGTTGAAAGGCAGACAGATACGCAGTATTTT. The encoded protein is CSVERQTDTQYF.

Here the CDR3 DNA reads TGCGCCAGCAGCGGATCATGGATGGGGGTTACTGAAGCTTTCTTT. Protein product: CASSGSWMGVTEAFF. The genes are TRBV5-1 and TRBJ1-1; D may be TRBD1 (5 bases). The V end was cut by 4 bases, the J end by 5 bases, with 18 bases between. Germline V gene lookup returns CDR1 SGHRS and CDR2 YFSETQ. There are 15 residues in the CDR3.

The rearrangement joins TRBV7-2 to TRBJ2-1; TRBD1 matches 7 bases. Germline CDR1 SGHTA, CDR2 FQGNSA. CDR3 length: 15 amino acids. V gave up 5 bases and J gave up 5 bases; unmatched junction bases: 9. The CDR3 here is CASSLLDRQNNEQFF. CDR3 DNA: TGTGCCAGCAGCCTCTTGGACAGGCAAAACAATGAGCAGTTCTTC.

The chain couples TRBV6-1 to TRBJ1-5; 8 bases map to TRBD1. This CDR3 is 18 amino acids long. The J segment lost 0 bases and the V segment lost 6 bases, leaving 13 bases of the junction unmatched. Germline-derived CDR1 and CDR2 are MNHNS and SASEGT. CDR3 residues: CASRRTGYDIYSNQPQHF. DNA of the CDR3: TGTGCCAGCAGGCGGACAGGGTACGATATATATAGCAATCAGCCCCAGCATTTT.

This clonotype was picked up a small number of times. V is TRBV5-5 and J is TRBJ2-3; D perhaps matches TRBD1 (7 bases). Germline assignment: CDR1 SGHKS and CDR2 YYEKEE (reference sequence). V lost 2 bases to trimming and J lost 4 bases, with 11 bases between them. The CDR3 totals 14 residues. The CDR3 DNA reads as TGTGCCAGCAGCTTCCAGGGGGGCCCAGATACGCAGTATTTT. Amino acid sequence: CASSFQGGPDTQYF. Full variable domain (outside the CDR3, taken from reference TRBV5-5 and TRBJ2-3): DAGVTQSPTHLIKTRGQQVTLRCSPISGHKSVSWYQQVLGQGPQFIFQYYEKEERGRGNFPDRFSARQFPNYSSELNVNALLLGDSALYLCASSFQGGPDTQYFGPGTRLTVL.

The CDR3 region is CASSADPVGLAGGTDTQYF. DNA for the CDR3: TGTGCCAGCAGCGCCGACCCTGTAGGACTAGCGGGGGGGACAGATACGCAGTATTTT. The chain employs TRBV9 and TRBJ2-3; 15 bases line up with TRBD2. The CDR3 totals 19 residues. Germline loops: CDR1 SGDLS, CDR2 YYNGEE. The V and J ends lost 3 bases and 3 bases, in that order; junction bases with no gene match: 11.

CDR3 protein: CASSVDLMNTEAFF. The CDR3 region has the DNA TGTGCCAGCAGCGTAGACCTAATGAACACTGAAGCTTTCTTT. V usage is TRBV9 and J usage is TRBJ1-1; D gene uncertain. Trimming cost V 0 bases and J 0 bases, with 6 bases left between them. Germline values: CDR1 SGDLS, CDR2 YYNGEE. The CDR3 totals 14 residues.

This clonotype was picked up many times. CDR3 amino acids: CASSYSPRGAYDTQYF. CDR3 nucleotides: TGTGCCAGCAGTTACTCCCCAAGGGGGGCGTACGATACGCAGTATTTT. The chain couples TRBV6-5 to TRBJ2-3, with D perhaps given as TRBD1 or TRBD2 (6 bases each). V was shortened by 0 bases and J by 6 bases, with 16 bases between the two germline ends. The CDR3 has 16 residues. Looked up from germline, CDR1 is MNHEY and CDR2 is SVGAGI.

This clonotype was recorded a few times. At one of its ends the junction is not consistent with the germline gene, which may arise from a read error. The chain recombines TRBV11-2 with TRBJ1-2; D gene unclear. The germline V gene encodes CDR1 SGHAT and CDR2 FQNNGV. The CDR3 covers 11 residues. CDR3 sequence (DNA): TGTGCCAGCAGCTTAAGTGTGCAGACATACTTC. It specifies CASSLSVQTYF.

V is TRBV24-1 and J is TRBJ1-1, with a possible D match to TRBD1 (5 bases). The germline V and J ends were trimmed by 2 bases and 3 bases, with 12 bases remaining between them. Germline CDR1 reads KGHDR; CDR2 reads SFDVKD. The CDR3 covers 15 residues. CDR3 residues: CATSDSTGGYTEAFF. The CDR3 coding sequence is TGTGCCACCAGTGATTCCACAGGAGGCTACACTGAAGCTTTCTTT.

The chain recombines TRBV11-2 with TRBJ2-5; D is uncertain. The V and J ends lost 3 bases and 4 bases respectively, with 9 bases between them. Germline loops: CDR1 SGHAT, CDR2 FQNNGV. There are 13 residues in the CDR3. The CDR3 region is CASSLGFLETQYF. The CDR3 DNA reads as TGTGCCAGCAGCTTGGGATTCCTAGAGACCCAGTACTTC.

In regard to this clonotype: Because the CDR3's place on the DNA is in doubt, the DNA is left out and the CDR3 is given as listed by TCRdb. V usage is TRBV4-1 and J usage is TRBJ2-5. CDR1 and CDR2 (germline): MGHRA, YSYEKL. The CDR3 spans 15 residues, counting both ends. CDR3: CASSQDLYFGETQYF.

The V and J genes are TRBV7-8 and TRBJ1-1; the D is unclear. Trimming pared 5 bases from V and 4 bases from J, leaving 17 bases between. This CDR3 comprises 15 residues. The germline gives CDR1 SGHVS, CDR2 FQNEAQ. CDR3 sequence: CASSPRRVDGTEAFF. The CDR3 DNA sequence: TGTGCCAGCAGCCCAAGAAGGGTGGACGGCACTGAAGCTTTCTTT. The whole variable domain, filled in from reference TRBV7-8 and TRBJ1-1, reads GAGVSQSPRYKVAKRGQDVALRCDPISGHVSLFWYQQALGQGPEFLTYFQNEAQLDKSGLPSDRFFAERPEGSVSTLKIQRTQQEDSAVYLCASSPRRVDGTEAFFGQGTRLTVV.

Only a few counts were recorded for this clonotype. This rearrangement joins TRBV4-3 to TRBJ1-2; D call uncertain. The CDR3 contains 13 residues. Trimming cost V 2 bases and J 5 bases, with 9 bases left between them. Germline assignment: CDR1 LGHNA and CDR2 YSLEER. The CDR3 DNA reads TGCGCCAGCAGCCAACCTACAGCTTATGGCTACACCTTC. Its protein is CASSQPTAYGYTF.

This clonotype has at least ten counts. The rearrangement links TRBV15 to TRBJ2-3, with D unclear. Trimming took 1 base from V and 2 from J, leaving 10 bases between them. The CDR3 runs 15 residues. CDR1 LNHNV and CDR2 YYDKDF come from the germline V gene (reference sequence). The CDR3 region is CATSRVGSPTDTQYF. The CDR3 nucleotides are TGTGCCACCAGCAGAGTCGGCAGCCCCACAGATACGCAGTATTTT.

The chain employs TRBV7-8 and TRBJ2-5, with a possible D match to TRBD1 (6 bases). In germline, CDR1 is SGHVS, CDR2 FQNEAQ. The CDR3 extends over 16 amino acids. V lost 5 bases, J lost 3 bases, and 19 bases lay in between. CDR3 in DNA: TGTGCCAGCAGCCAATCCCTCAGGGGATCGGAAGAGACCCAGTACTTC. It specifies CASSQSLRGSEETQYF.

A few counts support this clonotype. The V call is TRBV6-2 or TRBV6-3, the J call TRBJ2-7, with D perhaps matching TRBD1 or TRBD2 (5 bases each). Germline CDR1 and CDR2: MNHEY and SVGEGT. Trimming shortened V by 6 bases and J by 4 bases, and 19 bases separated the two germline ends. The CDR3 extends over 15 amino acids. CDR3 in DNA: TGTGCCAGCAGCTCCGGGACGGGGTTGAGATACGAGCAGTACGTC. Translating it yields CASSSGTGLRYEQYV.

The sample holds a few counts of this clonotype. This chain joins TRBV6-5 and TRBJ2-1, with 10 bases fitting TRBD1. CDR3 length: 12 residues. V was clipped by 6 bases and J by 12 bases; unmatched bases: 5. From germline, CDR1 is MNHEY and CDR2 SVGAGI. For the CDR3, the DNA is TGTGCCAGCAGCCTGGGACAGGGGAGGCAGTTCTTC. Translation: CASSLGQGRQFF.

This chain connects TRBV27 to TRBJ1-6; D is ambiguous. CDR3 length: 11 amino acids. Germline V gene sequence: CDR1 MNHEY, CDR2 SMNVEV (reference sequence). V lost 9 bases and J lost 10, with 10 bases in between. CDR3 in amino acids: CASGWASPLHF. CDR3 nucleotide sequence: TGTGCCAGTGGGTGGGCCTCACCCCTCCACTTT.

This clonotype showed up many times. The chain combines TRBV5-4 with TRBJ1-1, with D possibly matching TRBD1 (5 bases). The CDR3 consists of 15 residues. Germline lookup yields CDR1 SGHNT and CDR2 YYREEE (reference sequence). Trimming cost V 3 bases and J 0 bases, with 12 bases left between them. CDR3 in DNA: TGTGCCAGCAGCTCCCCGGACAACTTGAACACTGAAGCTTTCTTT. Protein: CASSSPDNLNTEAFF.

This chain connects TRBV5-1 to TRBJ2-7, with 8 nucleotides matching TRBD2. CDR1 is SGHRS, CDR2 YFSETQ, per germline. With 5 bases clipped from V and 3 bases from J, the junction kept 4 bases outside the gene matches. CDR3 length: 13 residues. CDR3: CASSFGGDYEQYF. For the CDR3, the DNA is TGCGCCAGCAGTTTCGGGGGGGACTACGAGCAGTACTTC.

V and J are TRBV30 and TRBJ1-5; 7 positions agree with TRBD1. The CDR3 consists of 15 residues. The V gene end was trimmed by 0 bases and the J gene end by 6 bases; junction bases not matched to a gene: 8. Germline-derived CDR1 and CDR2 are GTSNPN and SVGIG (reference sequence). CDR3 sequence reads: CAWSVGNRGAQPQHF. The CDR3 nucleotides read TGTGCCTGGAGTGTAGGGAACAGGGGCGCTCAGCCCCAGCATTTT.